This T cell receptor (beta chain) comes out of a study of T cell changes during pregnancy in multiple sclerosis (dated by TCRdb to the late 2010s). For the wider study: The study examined how the T cell repertoire changed over the course of pregnancy in women with multiple sclerosis.

With respect to this clone: Its antigen is not yet known. Nothing much larger sits one base from this clone, and base qualities are not available.

The CDR3 spans 16 residues, from the cysteine through the phenylalanine. The DNA shown is the 48-base CDR3, in frame from base 1. Via the germline V gene, CDR1 is MDHEN and CDR2 SYDVKM. V lost 6 bases and J lost 3 bases; the stretch between them is 18 bases long. The method behind the library was the immunoSEQ multiplex PCR assay. The clones in this table, taken by TCRdb from immuneACCESS, are in-frame only. Not every clone is retained; where verified, under half of the shortfall comes from an unresolved V gene, and the cause of the rest is unknown. The sample includes roughly 86,000 clones, with 85% to 95% observed a single time. Together, the top ten hold about 2.7% of the sample.

Recombination connected TRBV28 to TRBJ2-1; matching of 5 bases hints at TRBD2 as the D gene. This sequence originates from a female donor with multiple sclerosis, enrolled in a pregnancy study. The specimen was peripheral blood, collected in the first trimester of pregnancy. The nucleotide sequence is given as TGTGCCAGCAGCCTGGGAGTACTCGAGGGCTACAATGAGCAGTTCTTC. The translation is CASSLGVLEGYNEQFF.